This T cell receptor beta chain was identified in a study of neurological immune-mediated disorders. Study-wide results and limits: Expansion of TCR clones was greatest in HTLV-1-associated myelopathy and smallest in multiple sclerosis, where it fell below that of healthy controls.

The CDR3 is 13 amino acids. Germline CDR1 is LGHDT and CDR2 is YNNKEL (reference sequence). V gave up 2 bases and J gave up 4 bases, with 5 bases separating them. The yield of each sequencing run was over 200 million TCR-beta sequences from 15-18 subjects. Each CDR3 protein gets one entry after TCRdb re-called the 5' RACE reads with MiXCR. This sample carries roughly 80,000 distinct CDR3 sequences, about a sixth of them seen once, and the ten largest clones take roughly 15%. The healthy controls volunteered at a blood bank in Maryland, USA. This clonotype was counted ten times or more. Its target is unknown.

The rearrangement uses TRBV3-1 and TRBJ2-2; D uncertain. This sequence originates from a woman aged 40 to 50 in good health. The sequenced sample was PBMCs. The CDR3 loop reads CASSQKVTGELFF. Here the CDR3 DNA reads TGTGCCAGCAGCCAAAAGGTCACCGGGGAGCTGTTTTTT. Complete variable domain (other parts from reference TRBV3-1 and TRBJ2-2): DTAVSQTPKYLVTQMGNDKSIKCEQNLGHDTMYWYKQDSKKFLKIMFSYNNKELIINETVPNRFSPKSPDKAHLNLHINSLELGDSAVYFCASSQKVTGELFFGEGSRLTVL.